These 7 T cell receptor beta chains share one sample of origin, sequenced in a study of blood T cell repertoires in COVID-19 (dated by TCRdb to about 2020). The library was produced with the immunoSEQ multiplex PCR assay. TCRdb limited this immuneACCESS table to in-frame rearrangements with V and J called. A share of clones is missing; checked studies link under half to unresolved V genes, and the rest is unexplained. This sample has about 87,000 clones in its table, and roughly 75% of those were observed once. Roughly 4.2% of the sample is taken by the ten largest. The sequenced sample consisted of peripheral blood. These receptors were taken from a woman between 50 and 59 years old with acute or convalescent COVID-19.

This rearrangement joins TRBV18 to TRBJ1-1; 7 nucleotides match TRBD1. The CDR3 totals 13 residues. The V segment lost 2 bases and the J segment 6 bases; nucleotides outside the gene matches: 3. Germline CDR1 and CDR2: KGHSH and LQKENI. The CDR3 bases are TGTGCCAGCTCACCATCCAGGGGGGCTGAAGCTTTCTTT. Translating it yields CASSPSRGAEAFF. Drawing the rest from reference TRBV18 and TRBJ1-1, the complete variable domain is NAGVMQNPRHLVRRRGQEARLRCSPMKGHSHVYWYRQLPEEGLKFMVYLQKENIIDESGMPKERFSAEFPKEGPSILRIQQVVRGDSAAYFCASSPSRGAEAFFGQGTRLTVV.

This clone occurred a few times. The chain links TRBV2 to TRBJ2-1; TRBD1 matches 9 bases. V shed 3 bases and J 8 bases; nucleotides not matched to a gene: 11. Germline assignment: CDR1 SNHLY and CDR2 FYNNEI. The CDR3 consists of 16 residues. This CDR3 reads CASSDQTGGYVDEQFF. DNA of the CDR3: TGTGCCAGCAGTGACCAGACAGGGGGTTATGTCGATGAGCAGTTCTTC.

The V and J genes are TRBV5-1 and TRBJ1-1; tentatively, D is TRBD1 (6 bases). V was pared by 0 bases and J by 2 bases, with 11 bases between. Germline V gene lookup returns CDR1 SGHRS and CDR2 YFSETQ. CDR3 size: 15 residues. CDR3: CASSLGGGRNTEAFF. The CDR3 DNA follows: TGCGCCAGCAGCTTGGGCGGGGGGCGCAACACTGAAGCTTTCTTT.

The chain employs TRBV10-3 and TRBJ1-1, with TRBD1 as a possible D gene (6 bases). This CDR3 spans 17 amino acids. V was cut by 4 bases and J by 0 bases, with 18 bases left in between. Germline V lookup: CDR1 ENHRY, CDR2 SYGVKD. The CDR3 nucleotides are TGTGCCATCAGTGGCCCCGGGACCCAGGGGATGAACACTGAAGCTTTCTTT. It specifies CAISGPGTQGMNTEAFF.

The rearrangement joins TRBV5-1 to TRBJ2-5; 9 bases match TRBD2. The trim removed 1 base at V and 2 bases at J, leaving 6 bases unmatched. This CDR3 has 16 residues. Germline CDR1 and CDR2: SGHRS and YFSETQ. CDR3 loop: CASSLLSGGPQETQYF. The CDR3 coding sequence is TGCGCCAGCAGCTTGTTGAGCGGGGGGCCTCAAGAGACCCAGTACTTC.

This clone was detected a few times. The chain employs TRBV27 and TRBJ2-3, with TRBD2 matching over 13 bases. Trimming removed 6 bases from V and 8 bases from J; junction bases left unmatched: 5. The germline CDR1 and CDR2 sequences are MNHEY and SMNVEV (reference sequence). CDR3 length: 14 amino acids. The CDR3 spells CASSQGTSGVTQYF. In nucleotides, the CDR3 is TGTGCCAGCAGCCAGGGGACTAGCGGGGTTACGCAGTATTTT.

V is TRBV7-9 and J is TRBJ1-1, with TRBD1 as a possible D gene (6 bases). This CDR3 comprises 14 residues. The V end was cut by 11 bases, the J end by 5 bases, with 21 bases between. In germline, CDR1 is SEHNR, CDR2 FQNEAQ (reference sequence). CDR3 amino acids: CAGRTQGLETEAFF. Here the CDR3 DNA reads TGTGCCGGTAGAACACAGGGCCTCGAAACTGAAGCTTTCTTT. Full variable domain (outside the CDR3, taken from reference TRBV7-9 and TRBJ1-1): DTGVSQNPRHKITKRGQNVTFRCDPISEHNRLYWYRQTLGQGPEFLTYFQNEAQLEKSRLLSDRFSAERPKGSFSTLEIQRTEQGDSAMYLCAGRTQGLETEAFFGQGTRLTVV.